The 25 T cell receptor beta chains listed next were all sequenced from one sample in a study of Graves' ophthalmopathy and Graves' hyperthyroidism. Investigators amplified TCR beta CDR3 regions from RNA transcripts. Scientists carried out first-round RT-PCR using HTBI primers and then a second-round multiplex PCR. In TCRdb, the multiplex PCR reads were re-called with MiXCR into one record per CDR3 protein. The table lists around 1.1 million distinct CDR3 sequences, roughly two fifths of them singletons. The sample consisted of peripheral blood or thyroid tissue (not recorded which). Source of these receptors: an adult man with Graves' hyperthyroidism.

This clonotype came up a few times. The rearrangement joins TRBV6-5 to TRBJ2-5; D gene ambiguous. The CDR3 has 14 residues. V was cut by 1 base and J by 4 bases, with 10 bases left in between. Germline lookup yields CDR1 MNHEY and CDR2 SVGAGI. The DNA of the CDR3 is TGTGCCAGCAGTTACTTTCAGGCGGTAGAGACCCAGTACTTC. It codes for CASSYFQAVETQYF.

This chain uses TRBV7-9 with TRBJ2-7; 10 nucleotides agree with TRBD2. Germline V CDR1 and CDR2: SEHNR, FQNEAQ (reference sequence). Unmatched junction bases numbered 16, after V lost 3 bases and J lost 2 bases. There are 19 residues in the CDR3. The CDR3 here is CASSFRAGLATPGTYEQYF. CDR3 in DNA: TGTGCCAGCAGCTTCAGAGCGGGACTAGCGACCCCAGGCACCTACGAGCAGTACTTC.

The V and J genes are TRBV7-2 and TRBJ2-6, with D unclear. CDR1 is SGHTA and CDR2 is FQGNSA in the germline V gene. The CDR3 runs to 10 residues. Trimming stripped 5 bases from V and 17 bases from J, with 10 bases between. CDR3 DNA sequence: TGTGCCAGCAGCATCGGACGGATGACTTTC. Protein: CASSIGRMTF.

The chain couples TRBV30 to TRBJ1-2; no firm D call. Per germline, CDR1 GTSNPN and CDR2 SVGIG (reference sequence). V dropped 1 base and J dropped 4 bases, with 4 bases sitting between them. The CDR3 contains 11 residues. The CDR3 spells CAWSGLYGYTF. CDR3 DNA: TGTGCCTGGAGTGGACTCTATGGCTACACCTTC.

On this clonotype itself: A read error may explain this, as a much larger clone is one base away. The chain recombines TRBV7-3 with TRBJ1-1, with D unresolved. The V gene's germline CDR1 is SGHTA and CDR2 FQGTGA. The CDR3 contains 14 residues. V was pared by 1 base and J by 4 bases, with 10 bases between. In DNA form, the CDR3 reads TGTGCCAGCAGCTTAAGCAGCGTTTCCACTGAAGCTTTCTTT. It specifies CASSLSSVSTEAFF.

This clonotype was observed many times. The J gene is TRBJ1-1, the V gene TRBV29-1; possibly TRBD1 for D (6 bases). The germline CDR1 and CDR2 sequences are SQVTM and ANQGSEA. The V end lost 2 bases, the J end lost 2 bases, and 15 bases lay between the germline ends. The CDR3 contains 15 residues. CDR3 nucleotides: TGCAGCGTTGAACCGGGGGGCTTTTTAAACACTGAAGCTTTCTTT. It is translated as CSVEPGGFLNTEAFF. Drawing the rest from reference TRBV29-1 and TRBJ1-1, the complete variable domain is SAVISQKPSRDICQRGTSLTIQCQVDSQVTMMFWYRQQPGQSLTLIATANQGSEATYESGFVIDKFPISRPNLTFSTLTVSNMSPEDSSIYLCSVEPGGFLNTEAFFGQGTRLTVV.

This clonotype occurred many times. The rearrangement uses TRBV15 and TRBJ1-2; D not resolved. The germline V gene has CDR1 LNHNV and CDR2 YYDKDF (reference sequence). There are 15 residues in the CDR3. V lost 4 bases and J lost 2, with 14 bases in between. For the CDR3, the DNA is TGTGCCACCAGCAAAGAGTCAAGAGGAAACTATGGCTACACCTTC. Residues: CATSKESRGNYGYTF.

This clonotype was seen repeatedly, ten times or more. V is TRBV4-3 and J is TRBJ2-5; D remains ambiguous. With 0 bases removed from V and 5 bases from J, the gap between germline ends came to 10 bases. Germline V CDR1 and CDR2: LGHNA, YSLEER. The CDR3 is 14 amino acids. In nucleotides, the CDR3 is TGCGCCAGCAGCCAAGAGCATCCCCTGGAGACCCAGTACTTC. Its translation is CASSQEHPLETQYF.

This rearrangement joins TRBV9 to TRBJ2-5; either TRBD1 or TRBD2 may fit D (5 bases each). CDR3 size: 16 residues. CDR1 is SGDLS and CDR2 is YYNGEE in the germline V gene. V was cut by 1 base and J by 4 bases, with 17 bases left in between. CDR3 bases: TGTGCCAGCAGCGTATCCGTTGGGGGAACAAGAGAGACCCAGTACTTC. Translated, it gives CASSVSVGGTRETQYF.

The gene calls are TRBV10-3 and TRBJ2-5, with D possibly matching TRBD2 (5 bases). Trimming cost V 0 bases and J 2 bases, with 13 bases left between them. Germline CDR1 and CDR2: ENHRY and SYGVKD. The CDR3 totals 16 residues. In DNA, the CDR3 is TGTGCCATCAGTGAGTCTACTAGGCAGCTACAAGAGACCCAGTACTTC. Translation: CAISESTRQLQETQYF.

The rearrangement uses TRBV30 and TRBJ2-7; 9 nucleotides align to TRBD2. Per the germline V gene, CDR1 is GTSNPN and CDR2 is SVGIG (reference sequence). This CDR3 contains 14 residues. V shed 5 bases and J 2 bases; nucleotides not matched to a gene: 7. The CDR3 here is CAWERAGGTYEQYF. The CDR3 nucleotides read TGTGCCTGGGAAAGAGCGGGAGGTACCTACGAGCAGTACTTC.

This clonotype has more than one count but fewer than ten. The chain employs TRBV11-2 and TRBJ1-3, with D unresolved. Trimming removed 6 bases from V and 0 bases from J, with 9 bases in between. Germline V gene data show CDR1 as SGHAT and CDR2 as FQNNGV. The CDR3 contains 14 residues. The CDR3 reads CASRSSYSGNTIYF. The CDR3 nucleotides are TGTGCCAGCAGGTCGAGCTACTCTGGAAACACCATATATTTT.

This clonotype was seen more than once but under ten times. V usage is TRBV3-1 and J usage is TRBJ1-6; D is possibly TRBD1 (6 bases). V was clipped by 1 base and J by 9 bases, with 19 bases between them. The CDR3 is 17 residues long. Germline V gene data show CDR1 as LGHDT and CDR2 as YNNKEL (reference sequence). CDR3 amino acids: CASSQGRGGRGGSPLHF. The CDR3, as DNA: TGTGCCAGCAGCCAAGGAAGGGGGGGCCGCGGTGGTTCACCCCTCCACTTT.

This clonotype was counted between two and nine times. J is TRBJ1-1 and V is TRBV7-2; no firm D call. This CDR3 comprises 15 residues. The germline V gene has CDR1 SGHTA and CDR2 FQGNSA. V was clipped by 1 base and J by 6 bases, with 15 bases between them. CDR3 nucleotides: TGTGCCAGCAGCTTAGGGTTTGGGGTAGGCGCTGAAGCTTTCTTT. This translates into CASSLGFGVGAEAFF.

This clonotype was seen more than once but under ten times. The CDR3 loop reads CASSQGGDSYEQYF. CDR3 in DNA: TGTGCCAGCAGCCAAGGGGGGGACTCCTACGAGCAGTACTTC. The chain uses TRBV14 and TRBJ2-7; maybe TRBD2 (6 bases). The CDR3 is 14 residues long. V was pared by 1 base and J by 0 bases, with 7 bases between. CDR1 SGHDN and CDR2 FVKESK come from the germline V gene.

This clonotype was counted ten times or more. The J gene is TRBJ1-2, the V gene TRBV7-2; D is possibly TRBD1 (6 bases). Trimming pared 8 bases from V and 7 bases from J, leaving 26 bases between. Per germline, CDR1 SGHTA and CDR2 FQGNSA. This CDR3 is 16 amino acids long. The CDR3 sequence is CASDNTHGGGAGGYTF. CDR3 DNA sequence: TGTGCCAGCGATAACACGCACGGCGGGGGGGCCGGTGGCTACACCTTC.

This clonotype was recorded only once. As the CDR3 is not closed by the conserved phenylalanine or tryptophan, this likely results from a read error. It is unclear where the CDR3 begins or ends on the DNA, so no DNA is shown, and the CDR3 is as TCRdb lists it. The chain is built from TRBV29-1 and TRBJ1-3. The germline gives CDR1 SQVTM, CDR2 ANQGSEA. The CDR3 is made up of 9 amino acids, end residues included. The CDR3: CSVEEKEDY.

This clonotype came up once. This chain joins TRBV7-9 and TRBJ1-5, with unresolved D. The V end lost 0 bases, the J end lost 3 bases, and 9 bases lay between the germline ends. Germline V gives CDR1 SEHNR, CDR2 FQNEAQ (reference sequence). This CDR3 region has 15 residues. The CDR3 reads CASSLAGEVNQPQHF. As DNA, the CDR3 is TGTGCCAGCAGCTTAGCCGGCGAGGTCAATCAGCCCCAGCATTTT.

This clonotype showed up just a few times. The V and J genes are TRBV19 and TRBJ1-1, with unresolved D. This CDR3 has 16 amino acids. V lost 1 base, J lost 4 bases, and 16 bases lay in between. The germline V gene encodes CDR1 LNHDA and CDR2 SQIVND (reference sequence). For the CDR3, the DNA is TGTGCCAGTAGTATAGTTTCGGCACACCAAGGCACTGAAGCTTTCTTT. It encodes CASSIVSAHQGTEAFF.

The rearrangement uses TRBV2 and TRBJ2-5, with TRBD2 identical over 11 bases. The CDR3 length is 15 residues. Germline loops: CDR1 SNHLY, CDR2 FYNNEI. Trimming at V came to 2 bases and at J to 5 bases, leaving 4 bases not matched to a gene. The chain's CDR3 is CASSEQGTSGETQYF. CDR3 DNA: TGTGCCAGCAGTGAACAGGGGACTAGCGGTGAGACCCAGTACTTC.

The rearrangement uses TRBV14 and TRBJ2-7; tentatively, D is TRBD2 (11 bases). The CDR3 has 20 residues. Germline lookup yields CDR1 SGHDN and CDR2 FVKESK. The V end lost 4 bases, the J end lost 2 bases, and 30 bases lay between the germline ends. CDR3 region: CASSLQGQGVTSGITYEQYF. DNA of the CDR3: TGTGCCAGCAGCCTGCAAGGACAGGGGGTGACTAGCGGGATTACCTACGAGCAGTACTTC.

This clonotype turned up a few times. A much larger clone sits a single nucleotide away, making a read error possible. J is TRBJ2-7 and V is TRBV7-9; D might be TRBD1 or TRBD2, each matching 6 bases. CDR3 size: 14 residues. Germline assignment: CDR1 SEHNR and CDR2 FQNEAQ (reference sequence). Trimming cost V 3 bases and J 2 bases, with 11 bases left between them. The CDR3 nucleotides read TGTGCCAGCAGCTTGGGGGGCCTCCCCTACGAGCAGTACTTC. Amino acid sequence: CASSLGGLPYEQYF.

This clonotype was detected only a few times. This CDR3 is CAWSSQGRDYEQYF. For the CDR3, the DNA is TGTGCCTGGAGCTCACAGGGAAGGGACTACGAGCAGTACTTC. This chain uses TRBV30 with TRBJ2-7, with D possibly TRBD1 on 6 matching bases. Deletions cut 3 bases from V and 3 bases from J, with 15 bases between. This CDR3 contains 14 residues. CDR1 and CDR2 (germline): GTSNPN, SVGIG (reference sequence).

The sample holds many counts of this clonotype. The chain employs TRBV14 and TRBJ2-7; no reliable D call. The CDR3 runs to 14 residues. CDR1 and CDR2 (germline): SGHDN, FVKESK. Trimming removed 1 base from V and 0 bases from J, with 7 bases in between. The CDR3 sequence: CASSQGPRSYEQYF. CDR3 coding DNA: TGTGCCAGCAGCCAAGGTCCTCGCTCCTACGAGCAGTACTTC.

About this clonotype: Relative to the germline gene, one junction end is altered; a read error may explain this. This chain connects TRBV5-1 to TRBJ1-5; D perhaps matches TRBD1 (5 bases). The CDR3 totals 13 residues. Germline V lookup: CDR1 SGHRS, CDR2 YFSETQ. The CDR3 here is CASSAGRDQPHHF. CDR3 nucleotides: TGCGCCAGCAGCGCAGGGAGGGATCAGCCCCACCATTTT.